This T cell receptor beta chain was found in a study of blood T cell repertoires in COVID-19. The CDR3 totals 14 residues. Germline V gives CDR1 LNHDA, CDR2 SQIVND (reference sequence). V lost 5 bases to trimming and J lost 4 bases, with 14 bases between them. Repertoires were generated with immunoSEQ multiplex PCR, while TCRdb's copy carries only in-frame clones and drops some. The sample carries 180,000 or so clones, 80% to 90% recorded once. Specimen: PBMCs or T cells enriched from blood (not recorded which). This TCR was sampled from a woman in her forties or fifties in a cohort exposed to, infected with or recovered from COVID-19 (not recorded which). The chain links TRBV19 to TRBJ1-2; D may be TRBD1 (5 bases). As DNA, the CDR3 is TGTGCCAGTAGTCCAGACAGTTCGCCCTATGGCTACACCTTC. It yields the protein CASSPDSSPYGYTF.